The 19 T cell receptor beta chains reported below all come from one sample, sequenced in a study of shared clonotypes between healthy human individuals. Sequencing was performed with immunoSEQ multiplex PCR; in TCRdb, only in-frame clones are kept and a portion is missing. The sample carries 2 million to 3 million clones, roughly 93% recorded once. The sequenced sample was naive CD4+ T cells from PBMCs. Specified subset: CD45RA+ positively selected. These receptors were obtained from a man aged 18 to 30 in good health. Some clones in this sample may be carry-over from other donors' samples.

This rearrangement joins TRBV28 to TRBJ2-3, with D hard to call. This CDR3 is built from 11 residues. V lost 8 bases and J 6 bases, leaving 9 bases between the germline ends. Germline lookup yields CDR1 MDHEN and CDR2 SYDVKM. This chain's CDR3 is CASASADTQYF. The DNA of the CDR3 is TGTGCCAGCGCGAGTGCGGATACGCAGTATTTT.

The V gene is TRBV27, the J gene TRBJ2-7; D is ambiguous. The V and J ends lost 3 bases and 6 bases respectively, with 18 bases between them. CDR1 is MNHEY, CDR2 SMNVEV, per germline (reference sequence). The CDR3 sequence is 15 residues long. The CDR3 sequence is CASSFPPVVECEQYF. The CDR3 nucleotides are TGTGCCAGCAGTTTCCCCCCCGTAGTTGAATGCGAGCAGTACTTC.

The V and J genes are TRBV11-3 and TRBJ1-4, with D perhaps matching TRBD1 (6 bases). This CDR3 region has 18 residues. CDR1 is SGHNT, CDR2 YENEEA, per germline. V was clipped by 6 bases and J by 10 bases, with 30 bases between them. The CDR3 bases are TGTGCCAGCAGTATTAGGGGGGACGGCTCTCTCAGTGTAGGAAAACTGTTTTTT. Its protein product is CASSIRGDGSLSVGKLFF.

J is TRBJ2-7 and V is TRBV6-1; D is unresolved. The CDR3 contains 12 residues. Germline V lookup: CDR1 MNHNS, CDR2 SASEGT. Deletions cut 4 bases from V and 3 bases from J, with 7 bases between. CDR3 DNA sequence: TGTGCCAGCAGTGCAATACTCTACGAGCAGTACTTC. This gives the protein CASSAILYEQYF.

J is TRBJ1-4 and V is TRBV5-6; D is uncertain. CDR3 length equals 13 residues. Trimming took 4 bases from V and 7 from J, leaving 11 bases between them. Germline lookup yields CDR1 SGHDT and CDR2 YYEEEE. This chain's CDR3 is CASSPAGAEKLFF. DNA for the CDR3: TGTGCCAGCAGCCCCGCCGGCGCTGAAAAACTGTTTTTT.

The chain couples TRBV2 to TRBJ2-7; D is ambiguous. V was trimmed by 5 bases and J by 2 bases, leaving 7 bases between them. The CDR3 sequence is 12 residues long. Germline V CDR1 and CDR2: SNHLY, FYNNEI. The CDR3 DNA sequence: TGTGCCAGCAGTCCGCGGACCTACGAGCAGTACTTC. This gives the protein CASSPRTYEQYF.

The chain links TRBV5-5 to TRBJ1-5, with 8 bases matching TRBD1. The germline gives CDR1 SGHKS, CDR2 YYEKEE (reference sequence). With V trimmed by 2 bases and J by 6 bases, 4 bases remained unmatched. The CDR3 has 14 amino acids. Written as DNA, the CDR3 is TGTGCCAGCAGCTTACAGGGGGTAGGTCAGCCCCAGCATTTT. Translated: CASSLQGVGQPQHF.

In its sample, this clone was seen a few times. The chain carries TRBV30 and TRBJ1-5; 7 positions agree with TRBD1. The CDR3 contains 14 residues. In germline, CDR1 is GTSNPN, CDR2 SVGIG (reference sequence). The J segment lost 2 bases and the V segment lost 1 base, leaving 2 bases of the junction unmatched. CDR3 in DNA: TGTGCCTGGAGTGGAGGACAGGGCAATCAGCCCCAGCATTTT. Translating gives CAWSGGQGNQPQHF.

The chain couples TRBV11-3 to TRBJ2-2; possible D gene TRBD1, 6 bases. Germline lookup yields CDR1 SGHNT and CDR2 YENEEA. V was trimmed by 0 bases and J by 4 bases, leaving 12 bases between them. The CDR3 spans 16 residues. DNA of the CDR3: TGTGCCAGCAGCTTAGAAAGGGGGTGGAGCACCGGGGAGCTGTTTTTT. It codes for CASSLERGWSTGELFF.

Here the CDR3 reads CASRRGLAIDTGELFF. The CDR3 DNA follows: TGTGCCAGCAGGCGCGGGCTAGCGATAGACACCGGGGAGCTGTTTTTT. The chain joins TRBV5-4 to TRBJ2-2; D possibly corresponds to TRBD2 (6 bases). This CDR3 is built from 16 residues. V was shortened by 5 bases and J by 3 bases, with 17 bases between the two germline ends. Per the germline V gene, CDR1 is SGHNT and CDR2 is YYREEE (reference sequence).

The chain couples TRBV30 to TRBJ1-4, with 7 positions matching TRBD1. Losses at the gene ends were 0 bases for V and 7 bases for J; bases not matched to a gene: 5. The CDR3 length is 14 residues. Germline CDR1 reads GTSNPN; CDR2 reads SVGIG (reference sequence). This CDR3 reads CAWSVRSGGEKLFF. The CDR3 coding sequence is TGTGCCTGGAGTGTACGATCAGGGGGTGAAAAACTGTTTTTT.

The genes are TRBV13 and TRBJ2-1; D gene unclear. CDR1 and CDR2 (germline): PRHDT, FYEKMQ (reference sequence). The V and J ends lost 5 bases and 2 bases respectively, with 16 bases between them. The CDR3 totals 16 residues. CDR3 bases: TGTGCCAGCAGCCAAAACGGACCACGACCCTACAATGAGCAGTTCTTC. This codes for CASSQNGPRPYNEQFF.

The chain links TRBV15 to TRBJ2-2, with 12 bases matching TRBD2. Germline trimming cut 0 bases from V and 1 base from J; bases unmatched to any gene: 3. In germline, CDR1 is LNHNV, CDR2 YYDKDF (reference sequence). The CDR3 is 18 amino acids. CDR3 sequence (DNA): TGTGCCACCAGCAGAGATAAGACTAGCGGGAGGAACACCGGGGAGCTGTTTTTT. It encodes CATSRDKTSGRNTGELFF.

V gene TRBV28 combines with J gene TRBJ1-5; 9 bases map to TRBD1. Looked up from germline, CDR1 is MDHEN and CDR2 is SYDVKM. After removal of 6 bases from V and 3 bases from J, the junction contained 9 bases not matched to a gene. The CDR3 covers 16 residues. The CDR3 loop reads CASSPLQGAYNQPQHF. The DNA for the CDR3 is TGTGCCAGCAGCCCGTTACAGGGGGCCTACAATCAGCCCCAGCATTTT.

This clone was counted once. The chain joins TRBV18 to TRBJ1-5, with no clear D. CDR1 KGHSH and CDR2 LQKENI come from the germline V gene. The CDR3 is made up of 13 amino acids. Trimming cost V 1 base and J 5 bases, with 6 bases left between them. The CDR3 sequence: CASSPREDQPQHF. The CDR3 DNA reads TGTGCCAGCTCACCACGCGAGGATCAGCCCCAGCATTTT.

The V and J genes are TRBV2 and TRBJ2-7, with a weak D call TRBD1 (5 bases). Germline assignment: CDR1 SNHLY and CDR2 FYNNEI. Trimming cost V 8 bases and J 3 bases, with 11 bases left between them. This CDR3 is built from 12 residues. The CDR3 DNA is TGTGCCAGCGACCAGGACATCTACGAGCAGTACTTC. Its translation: CASDQDIYEQYF.

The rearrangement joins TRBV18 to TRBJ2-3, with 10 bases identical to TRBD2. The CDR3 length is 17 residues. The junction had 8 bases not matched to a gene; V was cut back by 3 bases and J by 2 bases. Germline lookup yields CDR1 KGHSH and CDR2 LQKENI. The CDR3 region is CASSPRGLAESTDTQYF. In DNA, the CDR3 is TGTGCCAGCTCACCCCGTGGACTAGCGGAATCCACAGATACGCAGTATTTT.

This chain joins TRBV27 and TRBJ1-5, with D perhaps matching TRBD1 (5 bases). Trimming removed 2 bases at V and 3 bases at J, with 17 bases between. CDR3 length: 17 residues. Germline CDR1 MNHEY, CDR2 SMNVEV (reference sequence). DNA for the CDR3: TGTGCCAGCAGTTTAAGAGGGACCCTACCTCTCAATCAGCCCCAGCATTTT. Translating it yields CASSLRGTLPLNQPQHF.

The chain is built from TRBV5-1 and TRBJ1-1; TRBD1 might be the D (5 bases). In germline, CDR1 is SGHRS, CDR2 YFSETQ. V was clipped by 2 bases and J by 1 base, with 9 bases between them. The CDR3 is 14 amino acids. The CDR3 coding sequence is TGCGCCAGCAGCTTTGCAGGGCCGAACACTGAAGCTTTCTTT. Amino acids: CASSFAGPNTEAFF.